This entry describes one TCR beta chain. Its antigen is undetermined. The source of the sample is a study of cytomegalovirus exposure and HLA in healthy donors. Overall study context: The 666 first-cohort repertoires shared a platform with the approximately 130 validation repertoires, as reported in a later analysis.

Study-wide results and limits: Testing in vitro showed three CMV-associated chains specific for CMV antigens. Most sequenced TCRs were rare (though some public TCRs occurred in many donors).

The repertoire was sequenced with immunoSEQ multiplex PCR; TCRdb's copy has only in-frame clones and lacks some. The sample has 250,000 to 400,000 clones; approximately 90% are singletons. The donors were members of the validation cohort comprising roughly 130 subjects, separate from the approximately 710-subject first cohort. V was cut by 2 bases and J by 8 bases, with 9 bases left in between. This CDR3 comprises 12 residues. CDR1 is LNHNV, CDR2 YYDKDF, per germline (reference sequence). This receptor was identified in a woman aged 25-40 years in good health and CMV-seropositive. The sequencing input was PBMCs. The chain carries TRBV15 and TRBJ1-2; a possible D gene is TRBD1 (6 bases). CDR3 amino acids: CATSRLTGGYTF. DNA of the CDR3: TGTGCCACCAGCAGACTGACAGGCGGCTACACCTTC.